A selection of T cell receptor beta chains follows, all from one sample in a study of T cell responses to AZD1222 COVID-19 vaccine. Produced via immunoSEQ multiplex PCR; TCRdb's table is partial and in-frame only. The table includes more than 80,000 clones, 70% to 90% detected once. Source: peripheral blood, taken 28 days after the second AZD1222 dose. Receptor source: an adult who received the AZD1222 COVID-19 vaccine. The CDR3 runs from the conserved cysteine through the conserved F or W. The D gene is left open where the match is weak. Clone sizes are given selectively: once, few, many, or a class where the clone is expanded.

-,-,TRBJ2-7,TRBV20-1,TGCAGTGCTAGGCCGTCCTACGAGCAGTACTTC,CSARPSYEQYF
-,-,TRBJ1-1,TRBV30,TGTGCCTGGAACAGGTTGAACACTGAAGCTTTCTTT,CAWNRLNTEAFF
TRBD1,-,TRBJ1-4,TRBV18,TGTGCCAGCTCACTAGCCGGGACAGGGGACTTTAATGAAAAACTGTTTTTT,CASSLAGTGDFNEKLFF
-,-,TRBJ1-5,TRBV12-3/TRBV12-4,TGTGCCAGCAGTTCCAGGGGGCCCCAGCATTTT,CASSSRGPQHF
-,-,TRBJ1-5,TRBV28,TGTGCCAGCAGTTTACGGGGGATTGACAATCAGCCCCAGCATTTT,CASSLRGIDNQPQHF
-,-,TRBJ1-1,TRBV7-9,TGTGCCAGCAGCCAATCCGGGACACCTTGCTTCTTT,CASSQSGTPCFF
-,once,TRBJ2-1,TRBV6-5,TGTGCCAGCAGGCAGCTGGGGGATGAGCAGTTCTTC,CASRQLGDEQFF
TRBD1,-,TRBJ1-5,TRBV19,TGTGCCAGTAGTAGCCCCCAGGGGGGGAATCAGCCCCAGCATTTT,CASSSPQGGNQPQHF
-,-,TRBJ1-1,TRBV19,TGTGCCAGTAGGAAGCCGACAGGTCCTGAAGCTTTCTTT,CASRKPTGPEAFF
TRBD2,-,TRBJ2-1,TRBV10-3,TGTGCCACCGGGACTAGCGGGAACAATGAGCAGTTCTTC,CATGTSGNNEQFF
-,-,TRBJ1-1,TRBV11-2,TGTGCCAGCAGCCCCAGAAGGGGGGGGAACACTGAAGCTTTCTTT,CASSPRRGGNTEAFF
-,-,TRBJ2-7,TRBV7-9,TGTGCCAGCAGCTTAGAAGTAGCCTACGAGCAGTACTTC,CASSLEVAYEQYF
TRBD2,-,TRBJ2-7,TRBV5-1,TGCGCCAGCAGCTTCGGGGGGACTTTCTACGAGCAGTACTTC,CASSFGGTFYEQYF
TRBD2,-,TRBJ2-2,TRBV5-1,TGCGCCAGCTATCATTACCCCGTTGGACTAGCGGGGGGAGGGACCGGGGAGCTGTTTTTT,CASYHYPVGLAGGGTGELFF
-,few,TRBJ2-1,TRBV6-1,TGTGCCAGCAGTGACCCTGGTAATGAGCAGTTCTTC,CASSDPGNEQFF
-,-,TRBJ2-3,TRBV18,TGTGCCAGCTCACCCTCAAAGGACACGTCAGATACGCAGTATTTT,CASSPSKDTSDTQYF
TRBD1,-,TRBJ1-1,TRBV28,TGTGCCAGCAGTTCCGGGACAGTGAACACTGAAGCTTTCTTT,CASSSGTVNTEAFF
-,few,TRBJ2-3,TRBV7-8,TGTGCCAGCAGCTTAGTTACAGGACGGAGCACAGATACGCAGTATTTT,CASSLVTGRSTDTQYF
TRBD1,-,TRBJ1-1,TRBV7-9,TGTGCCAGCAGCCACGGGACAGTGAACACTGAAGCTTTCTTT,CASSHGTVNTEAFF
TRBD1,-,TRBJ1-4,TRBV28,TGTGCCAGCAGTCCCGACAGGGGACGAACTAATGAAAAACTGTTTTTT,CASSPDRGRTNEKLFF
TRBD1,-,TRBJ2-6,TRBV7-6,TGTGCCAGCAGCTTAGGTCTGGGACAGGGGATTTCTGGGGCCAACGTCCTGACTTTC,CASSLGLGQGISGANVLTF
-,-,TRBJ1-2,TRBV10-3,TGTGCCATCAGTGAGTCTCAGGGAGAGGGGGGCTACACCTTC,CAISESQGEGGYTF
TRBD1,-,TRBJ1-2,TRBV7-2,TGTGCCAGCAGCTTGGGACAGGGAAGAGAAGGCTACACCTTC,CASSLGQGREGYTF